This T cell receptor (beta chain) was recovered during a study of cytomegalovirus exposure and HLA in healthy donors. On this clone: Its antigen is not identified.

V lost 0 bases and J lost 2, with 8 bases in between. The CDR3 totals 14 residues. Germline values: CDR1 SGHRS, CDR2 YFSETQ. The PCR was carried out with 60 Vbeta primers and 13 Jbeta primers. Here immunoSEQ multiplex PCR was the method, and the copy in TCRdb shows in-frame clones only, minus some. This sample has some 130,000 clones, with more than 75% found just once. Study-level points and caveats: The study recorded fewer than 200 TCR beta chains that were cytomegalovirus-associated.

This TCR was sampled from a woman aged 25 to 39 in good health and CMV-seronegative. Sequenced input: PBMCs. The chain uses TRBV5-1 and TRBJ1-2, with D tentatively TRBD1 (6 bases). This CDR3 is CASSLADRNYGYTF. CDR3 coding DNA: TGCGCCAGCAGCTTGGCGGACAGAAACTATGGCTACACCTTC.